This TCR beta chain is from a study of shared clonotypes between healthy human individuals. Comment on this clone: Its antigen remains unidentified.

Per germline, CDR1 SGHVS and CDR2 FNYEAQ. The CDR3 loop spans 17 amino acids. The trim removed 5 bases at V and 1 base at J, leaving 7 bases unmatched. Study-level points and caveats: Sequencing depth was predicted to influence how clonotypes are shared among donors.

The deep-level immunoSEQ assay was used. Sequenced by immunoSEQ multiplex PCR; TCRdb stores in-frame clones only, minus some. This table holds 110,000 or so clones, around 73% found once. The sequenced material came from memory CD8+ T cells sorted from blood. The subset denotes: CD45RO+ cells pooled with CCR7-negative TemRA cells. This receptor was obtained from a woman aged 30 to 39 in good health. V usage is TRBV7-6 and J usage is TRBJ2-7; 14 bases are shared with TRBD2. For the CDR3, the DNA is TGTGCCAGCAGCCCGGGACTAGCGGGAGAATTATCCTACGAGCAGTACTTC. This gives the protein CASSPGLAGELSYEQYF.